This T cell receptor beta chain is from a study of prognosis after radiotherapy for stage I lung cancer. In this sample, this clonotype turned up many times. The genomic DNA TCR beta CDR3 region underwent two rounds of multiplex PCR. Primers targeting each individual TRBV and TRBJ gene were applied in first-round PCR. MiXCR was run by TCRdb on the multiplex PCR reads, yielding one entry per CDR3 protein. The profile shows about 35,000 distinct CDR3 sequences, under 40% of them singletons. CDR3 length equals 15 residues. Germline loops: CDR1 MNHEY, CDR2 SVGEGT. Trimming took 0 bases from V and 1 from J, leaving 9 bases between them.

The receptor was isolated from a donor aged 50 or older with non-small cell lung cancer. The chain employs TRBV6-2 or TRBV6-3 and TRBJ2-5; D is ambiguous. Sequences were derived from PBMCs, sampled before or after stereotactic body radiation therapy (not recorded which). The CDR3 loop reads CASSYSSSSQETQYF. The CDR3 nucleotides read TGTGCCAGCAGTTACTCCTCATCCAGCCAAGAGACCCAGTACTTC.